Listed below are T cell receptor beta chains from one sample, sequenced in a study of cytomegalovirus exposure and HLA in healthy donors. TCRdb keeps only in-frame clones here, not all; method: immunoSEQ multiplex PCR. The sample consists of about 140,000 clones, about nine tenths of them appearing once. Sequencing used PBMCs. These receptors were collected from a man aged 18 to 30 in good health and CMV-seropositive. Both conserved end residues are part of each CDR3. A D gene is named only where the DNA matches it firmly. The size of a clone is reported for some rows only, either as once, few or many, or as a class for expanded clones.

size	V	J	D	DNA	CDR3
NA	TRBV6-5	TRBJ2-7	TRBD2	TGTGCCAGCAGTTACGAACTAGCGGGGGACGAGCAGTACTTC	CASSYELAGDEQYF
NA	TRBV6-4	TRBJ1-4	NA	TGTGCCAGCAGTGACGTCGGACAGCTTAATGAAAAACTGTTTTTT	CASSDVGQLNEKLFF
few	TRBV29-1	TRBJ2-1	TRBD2	TGCAGCGTTGGAAGCGGGAGGGCCAGGGAGCAGTTCTTC	CSVGSGRAREQFF
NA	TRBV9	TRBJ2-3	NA	TGTGCCAGCAGCCCTCCTTCGGAGTCTACGCAGTATTTT	CASSPPSESTQYF
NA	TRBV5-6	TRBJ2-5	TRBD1	TGTGCCAGCAGCGTGGACAGGGGGCCGGGAGAGACCCAGTACTTC	CASSVDRGPGETQYF
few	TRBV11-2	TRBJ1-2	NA	TGTGCCAGCAGTTACAGGGACGGCTACACCTTC	CASSYRDGYTF
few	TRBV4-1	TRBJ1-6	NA	TGCGCCAGCAGCCAAGGGTTGATCAGGGGCAATTCACCCCTCCACTTT	CASSQGLIRGNSPLHF
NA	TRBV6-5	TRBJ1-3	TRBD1	TGTGCCAGCAGTTACCAGGGGACAGGGACTGGAAACACCATATATTTT	CASSYQGTGTGNTIYF
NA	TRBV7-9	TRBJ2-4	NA	TGTGCCAGCAGCACCACCGGGACTTATGACATTCAGTACTTC	CASSTTGTYDIQYF
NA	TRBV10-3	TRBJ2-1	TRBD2	TGTGCCATCAGTGCCTCCACCGGGACTAGGCTAACTAACATTGAGCAGTTCTTC	CAISASTGTRLTNIEQFF
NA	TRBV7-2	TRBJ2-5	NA	TGTGCCAGCAGCTTAGGGGAGCGTGGGACCCAGTACTTC	CASSLGERGTQYF
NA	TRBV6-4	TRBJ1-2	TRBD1	TGTGCCAGCAGTGGACAGGGAAGCTATGGCTACACCTTC	CASSGQGSYGYTF
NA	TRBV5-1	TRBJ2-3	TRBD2	TGCGCCAGCAGCCAGGGACTAGCGGGAGGGCCTGAAGATACGCAGTATTTT	CASSQGLAGGPEDTQYF
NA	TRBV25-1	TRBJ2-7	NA	TGTGCCAGCACCACAGGGTTCACCTACGAGCAGTACTTC	CASTTGFTYEQYF
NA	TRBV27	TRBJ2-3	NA	TGTGCCAGCAGTACCTACACGGTTTCGGGATATACGCAGTATTTT	CASSTYTVSGYTQYF
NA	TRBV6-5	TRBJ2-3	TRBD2	TGTGCCAGCAGTTACACAGACGGGAGGGATACGCAGTATTTT	CASSYTDGRDTQYF
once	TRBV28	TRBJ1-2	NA	TGTGCCAGCAGTCGGCCCGACATGTTGTATGGCTACACCTTC	CASSRPDMLYGYTF
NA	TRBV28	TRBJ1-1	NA	TGTGCCAGCACCTCGGGACAAAGAGCTTTCTTT	CASTSGQRAFF
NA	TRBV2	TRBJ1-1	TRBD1	TGTGCCAGCAGCGCACAGGGGTGGAAAGCTTTCTTT	CASSAQGWKAFF
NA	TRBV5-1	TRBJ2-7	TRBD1	TGCGCCAGCAGCGCGACAGGGGGCGCATCACGGGAGCAGTACTTC	CASSATGGASREQYF
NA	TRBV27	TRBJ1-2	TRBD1	TGTGCCAGCAGCAGGGGGGCTACGTATGGCTACACCTTC	CASSRGATYGYTF
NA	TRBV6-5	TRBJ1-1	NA	TGTGCCAGCAGAACGGGACACCCGAACACTGAAGCTTTCTTT	CASRTGHPNTEAFF
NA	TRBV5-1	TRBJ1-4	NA	TGCGCCAGCAGCTTGTTGGGGGCGACTAATGAAAAACTGTTTTTT	CASSLLGATNEKLFF